The 26 T cell receptor beta chains listed next were all sequenced from one sample in a study of shared clonotypes between healthy human individuals. The table came from immunoSEQ multiplex PCR; TCRdb's copy has only in-frame clones and leaves some out. The table records approximately 980,000 clones, about 80% of them present only once. Specimen: memory CD4+ T cells sorted from blood. Documented subset: CD45RA-negative fraction. The receptors derive from a man in his late teens or twenties in good health.

The rearrangement joins TRBV25-1 to TRBJ2-1, with 9 bases lining up with TRBD2. V dropped 3 bases and J dropped 5; count of bases not matched to a gene: 8. Germline V gene data show CDR1 as MGHDK and CDR2 as SYGVNS. The CDR3 extends over 16 amino acids. Written as DNA, the CDR3 is TGTGCCAGCAGTGAGAAGCGGGAGGTTAGGGACAATGAGCAGTTCTTC. This sequence encodes CASSEKREVRDNEQFF.

The V call is TRBV18, the J call TRBJ2-1; 9 positions agree with TRBD1. V was clipped by 2 bases and J by 6 bases; unmatched bases: 8. Germline CDR1 reads KGHSH; CDR2 reads LQKENI. The CDR3 runs to 16 residues. CDR3: CASSPIRDRAGNEQFF. In DNA, the CDR3 is TGTGCCAGCTCACCAATTAGGGACAGGGCGGGCAATGAGCAGTTCTTC.

V gene TRBV6-1 combines with J gene TRBJ1-5; D not certain. Trimming removed 3 bases from V and 6 bases from J, with 6 bases in between. The germline V gene encodes CDR1 MNHNS and CDR2 SASEGT. CDR3 length: 12 residues. In DNA, the CDR3 is TGTGCCAGCAGTGATCTCGGTCAGCCCCAGCATTTT. It encodes CASSDLGQPQHF.

The chain couples TRBV7-2 to TRBJ2-7, with TRBD2 matching 7 bases. Germline trimming cut 5 bases from V and 4 bases from J; bases unmatched to any gene: 11. This CDR3 spans 15 amino acids. Germline CDR1 SGHTA, CDR2 FQGNSA. CDR3 loop: CASSPGGSRVYEQYF. CDR3 DNA sequence: TGTGCCAGCAGCCCGGGGGGAAGTAGGGTTTACGAGCAGTACTTC.

The chain carries TRBV30 and TRBJ1-4, with no clear D. This CDR3 is 13 amino acids long. The germline V gene encodes CDR1 GTSNPN and CDR2 SVGIG (reference sequence). Trimming removed 0 bases from V and 8 bases from J, with 10 bases in between. The chain's CDR3 is CAWSVRFGEKLFF. CDR3 DNA: TGTGCCTGGAGTGTACGATTTGGCGAAAAACTGTTTTTT.

The chain links TRBV5-1 to TRBJ2-5; 7 bases are a match to TRBD1. CDR1 is SGHRS, CDR2 YFSETQ, per germline. The CDR3 loop spans 14 amino acids. The V segment lost 2 bases and the J segment 3 bases; nucleotides outside the gene matches: 4. The CDR3 sequence is CASSLGTAEETQYF. DNA for the CDR3: TGCGCCAGCAGCTTAGGGACAGCTGAAGAGACCCAGTACTTC.

The rearrangement links TRBV21-1 to TRBJ1-2. TRBV21-1 corresponds to a pseudogene. The CDR3 is 15 amino acids. The CDR3: CAILSVWEAVYGYTF. In DNA form, the CDR3 reads TGTGCCATCCTTTCGGTGTGGGAGGCTGTCTATGGCTACACCTTC.

The gene calls are TRBV5-1 and TRBJ2-1; D is perhaps TRBD2 (6 bases). Germline-derived CDR1 and CDR2 are SGHRS and YFSETQ. CDR3 length: 12 residues. V dropped 4 bases and J dropped 7 bases, with 9 bases sitting between them. CDR3 bases: TGCGCCAGCAGCACGGCGGGGAATGAGCAGTTCTTC. Translated, it gives CASSTAGNEQFF.

V is TRBV5-4 and J is TRBJ2-3; a weak D match, TRBD2 (7 bases). This CDR3 is built from 16 residues. V dropped 0 bases and J dropped 0 bases, with 11 bases sitting between them. The germline gives CDR1 SGHNT, CDR2 YYREEE (reference sequence). CDR3 sequence (DNA): TGTGCCAGCAGCTTGGATCGGGGGGCTAGCACAGATACGCAGTATTTT. Translating it yields CASSLDRGASTDTQYF.

To note about this clone: A much larger clone differs by one base, so this may be a read error. This chain uses TRBV28 with TRBJ1-5, with unresolved D. CDR1 and CDR2 from the germline V gene are MDHEN and SYDVKM. Trimming stripped 5 bases from V and 0 bases from J, with 2 bases between. The CDR3 sequence is 12 residues long. CDR3 DNA sequence: TGTGCCAGCAGTGATAGCAATCAGCCCCAGCATTTT. This gives the protein CASSDSNQPQHF. The whole variable domain, remainder taken from reference TRBV28 and TRBJ1-5, is DVKVTQSSRYLVKRTGEKVFLECVQDMDHENMFWYRQDPGLGLRLIYFSYDVKMKEKGDIPEGYSVSREKKERFSLILESASTNQTSMYLCASSDSNQPQHFGDGTRLSIL.

The chain has TRBV5-1 and TRBJ1-2; D not resolved. Looked up from germline, CDR1 is SGHRS and CDR2 is YFSETQ. Trimming pared 7 bases from V and 0 bases from J, leaving 19 bases between. This CDR3 region has 16 residues. For the CDR3, the DNA is TGCGCCAGCGGAGACGGAGTAGACCCAGCTAACTATGGCTACACCTTC. This gives the protein CASGDGVDPANYGYTF.

V is TRBV4-3 and J is TRBJ2-2, with D perhaps matching TRBD2 (6 bases). Trimming took off 4 bases at V and 0 bases at J, with 12 bases between the two ends. The CDR3 is 16 amino acids. Germline values: CDR1 LGHNA, CDR2 YSLEER. The CDR3 DNA sequence: TGCGCCAGCAGCCCCCGCACTAGCACGAACACCGGGGAGCTGTTTTTT. Protein sequence: CASSPRTSTNTGELFF.

CDR3 amino acids: CASSERGGGPELFF. In DNA, the CDR3 is TGTGCCAGCAGTGAACGGGGCGGGGGGCCCGAACTGTTTTTT. The V and J genes are TRBV6-1 and TRBJ1-4, with D maybe TRBD1 (6 bases). The CDR3 has 14 residues. Between the trimmed V and J ends, which lost 2 bases and 12 bases, there was a span of 16 bases. The germline gives CDR1 MNHNS, CDR2 SASEGT.

The chain is built from TRBV7-2 and TRBJ2-5; no clear D. The CDR3 has 13 amino acids. CDR1 is SGHTA and CDR2 is FQGNSA in the germline V gene. V was cut by 1 base and J by 1 base, with 4 bases left in between. The CDR3 DNA reads as TGTGCCAGCAGCTTAGGACCCCAAGAGACCCAGTACTTC. It yields the protein CASSLGPQETQYF.

The chain combines TRBV10-1 with TRBJ1-5; 9 positions match TRBD1. This CDR3 has 16 residues. Trimming cost V 6 bases and J 3 bases; bases outside gene matches: 9. In germline, CDR1 is WNHNN, CDR2 SYGVQD (reference sequence). The CDR3 DNA reads as TGCGCCAGCAGACTCACGGACAGGGGTCCCAATCAGCCCCAGCATTTT. It yields the protein CASRLTDRGPNQPQHF.

This clone was observed a handful of times. DNA for the CDR3: TGTGCTAGTGGTTTCGGGGGAGGGGGCGAGCAGTACTTC. Its translation is CASGFGGGGEQYF. The rearrangement uses TRBV12-5 and TRBJ2-7; a weak D match, TRBD2 (7 bases). The germline V gene has CDR1 LGHNT and CDR2 FRNRAP. V lost 3 bases and J 6 bases, leaving 12 bases between the germline ends. The CDR3 extends over 13 amino acids.

This clone was picked up a small number of times. Additional DNA sequences in this sample encode the identical CDR3. The gene calls are TRBV18 and TRBJ2-3; D remains unclear. There are 14 residues in the CDR3. The germline V and J ends were trimmed by 3 bases and 3 bases, with 10 bases remaining between them. Germline V gene lookup returns CDR1 KGHSH and CDR2 LQKENI. CDR3 sequence reads: CASSPQYGTDTQYF. The CDR3 DNA follows: TGTGCCAGCTCACCTCAATACGGGACAGATACGCAGTATTTT.

This sequence joins TRBV6-6 and TRBJ2-1; the D is unclear. The CDR3 is 12 amino acids. Looked up from germline, CDR1 is MNHNY and CDR2 is SVGAGI (reference sequence). Trimming cost V 2 bases and J 7 bases, with 6 bases left between them. The CDR3 DNA reads TGTGCCAGCAGTTACCTCCGGAATGAGCAGTTCTTC. Its translation: CASSYLRNEQFF.

V and J are TRBV27 and TRBJ2-7; D may be TRBD1 or TRBD2 (6 bases each). This CDR3 region has 15 residues. Trimming shortened V by 3 bases and J by 6 bases, and 18 bases separated the two germline ends. The germline V gene has CDR1 MNHEY and CDR2 SMNVEV (reference sequence). This CDR3 is CASSFGRTGGVEQYF. The CDR3 nucleotides are TGTGCCAGCAGTTTTGGCAGGACCGGGGGCGTCGAGCAGTACTTC.

The V call is TRBV19, the J call TRBJ1-1, with D perhaps matching TRBD1 (5 bases). Trimming left V 3 bases short and J 1 base short, with 12 bases between. Germline V gives CDR1 LNHDA, CDR2 SQIVND (reference sequence). This CDR3 has 15 amino acids. The CDR3 DNA follows: TGTGCCAGTAGTATCCGGGTCGGGACGAACACTGAAGCTTTCTTT. The encoded protein is CASSIRVGTNTEAFF.

This clone was seen only once. This sequence joins TRBV28 and TRBJ1-5; D unclear. The CDR3 contains 15 residues. V shed 7 bases and J shed 1 base, with 14 bases lying between them. CDR1 is MDHEN and CDR2 is SYDVKM in the germline V gene. The CDR3 sequence: CASTPMVSSNQPQHF. CDR3 coding DNA: TGTGCCAGCACCCCCATGGTTTCGAGCAATCAGCCCCAGCATTTT.

This sequence joins TRBV9 and TRBJ2-5, with TRBD2 matching 8 bases. Trimming took 4 bases from V and 0 from J; bases not matched to a gene: 8. CDR1 and CDR2 (germline): SGDLS, YYNGEE. The CDR3 contains 16 residues. The CDR3 nucleotides are TGTGCCAGCAGCACCCGGACTAGCCGGTACCAAGAGACCCAGTACTTC. This gives the protein CASSTRTSRYQETQYF.

The gene calls are TRBV7-9 and TRBJ2-1; 11 bases map to TRBD2. V was clipped by 0 bases and J by 8 bases; unmatched bases: 15. The length of the CDR3 is 19 residues. Looked up from germline, CDR1 is SEHNR and CDR2 is FQNEAQ (reference sequence). In DNA, the CDR3 is TGTGCCAGCAGCTTAGCTGAGGGATTTACTAGCGGGAGTTGGGATGAGCAGTTCTTC. It translates to CASSLAEGFTSGSWDEQFF.

The V gene is TRBV7-9, the J gene TRBJ2-7; TRBD1 agrees at 11 bases. CDR1 is SEHNR and CDR2 is FQNEAQ in the germline V gene (reference sequence). CDR3 length: 16 amino acids. V lost 6 bases and J lost 4; bases outside the gene matches: 11. Here the CDR3 reads CASSFGQGAFAYEQYF. CDR3 DNA: TGTGCCAGCAGTTTTGGACAGGGGGCGTTTGCGTACGAGCAGTACTTC.

This rearrangement joins TRBV30 to TRBJ2-1; 13 bases are a match to TRBD2. CDR1 is GTSNPN and CDR2 is SVGIG in the germline V gene (reference sequence). The CDR3 length is 14 residues. V gave up 1 base and J gave up 8 bases; unmatched junction bases: 2. The CDR3 bases are TGTGCCTGGAGTGCGACTAGCGGGAGGTATGAGCAGTTCTTC. Its translation: CAWSATSGRYEQFF.

The gene calls are TRBV18 and TRBJ2-3; 11 bases fit TRBD2. This CDR3 contains 15 residues. V lost 3 bases, J lost 6 bases, and 5 bases stayed unmatched. Germline loops: CDR1 KGHSH, CDR2 LQKENI. The CDR3 loop is CASSPGTSGRDTQYF. CDR3 in DNA: TGTGCCAGCTCACCCGGGACTAGCGGAAGGGATACGCAGTATTTT.